This is a list of T cell receptor beta chains from one sample in a study of T cells in Graves' hyperthyroidism and ophthalmopathy. TCRdb independently ran MiXCR on the multiplex PCR reads; one entry per CDR3 protein. In the table there are more than 500,000 distinct CDR3 sequences, 15% to 20% of which are singletons. The specimen was blood. The receptor set was obtained from a woman aged 30 to 39 with Graves' hyperthyroidism. Both conserved end residues are part of each CDR3. A D gene is named only where the DNA matches it firmly. Part of the rows lack a size; the others show once, few, many or a class for expanded clones.

d_gene: .
abundance: many
j_gene: TRBJ2-1
v_gene: TRBV11-2
CDR3aa: CASSLDDGSYNEQFF
CDR3nt: TGTGCCAGCAGCTTAGATGACGGGTCGTACAATGAGCAGTTCTTC

d_gene: TRBD1
abundance: .
j_gene: TRBJ1-2
v_gene: TRBV10-3
CDR3aa: CAISESSGGISGYTF
CDR3nt: TGTGCCATCAGTGAGTCTTCAGGGGGCATCTCTGGCTACACCTTC

d_gene: .
abundance: many
j_gene: TRBJ2-1
v_gene: TRBV2
CDR3aa: CASSEFGSGEQFF
CDR3nt: TGTGCCAGCAGTGAATTCGGGAGTGGTGAGCAGTTCTTC

d_gene: .
abundance: .
j_gene: TRBJ1-2
v_gene: TRBV4-3
CDR3aa: CASSQVGGRGYTF
CDR3nt: TGCGCCAGCAGCCAAGTTGGTGGGCGTGGCTACACCTTC

d_gene: .
abundance: many
j_gene: TRBJ2-7
v_gene: TRBV6-2/TRBV6-3
CDR3aa: CASRTSSYEQYF
CDR3nt: TGTGCCAGCAGAACTTCCTCCTACGAGCAGTACTTC

d_gene: .
abundance: .
j_gene: TRBJ1-3
v_gene: TRBV15
CDR3aa: CATSVLQRSSGNTIYF
CDR3nt: TGTGCCACCAGCGTCCTACAGCGGAGCTCTGGAAACACCATATATTTT

d_gene: .
abundance: many
j_gene: TRBJ2-7
v_gene: TRBV11-2
CDR3aa: CASSLDGVTRDEQYF
CDR3nt: TGTGCCAGCAGCTTAGATGGGGTGACCAGGGACGAGCAGTACTTC

d_gene: .
abundance: many
j_gene: TRBJ2-7
v_gene: TRBV7-9
CDR3aa: CASSLGGVGTYEQYF
CDR3nt: TGTGCCAGCAGCTTAGGAGGGGTAGGAACGTACGAGCAGTACTTC

d_gene: .
abundance: few
j_gene: TRBJ1-6
v_gene: TRBV9
CDR3aa: CASSAQGSPLHF
CDR3nt: TGTGCCAGCAGCGCCCAAGGCTCACCCCTCCACTTT

d_gene: TRBD2
abundance: few
j_gene: TRBJ2-1
v_gene: TRBV7-9
CDR3aa: CASRPLAGGGEQFF
CDR3nt: TGTGCCAGCCGGCCGCTAGCGGGAGGTGGTGAGCAGTTCTTC

d_gene: .
abundance: many
j_gene: TRBJ2-3
v_gene: TRBV20-1
CDR3aa: CSASLGSTDTQYF
CDR3nt: TGCAGTGCTAGCTTGGGTAGCACAGATACGCAGTATTTT

d_gene: .
abundance: many
j_gene: TRBJ2-7
v_gene: TRBV29-1
CDR3aa: CSVAGDSGPYEQYF
CDR3nt: TGCAGCGTTGCGGGGGACTCCGGTCCCTACGAGCAGTACTTC

d_gene: .
abundance: many
j_gene: TRBJ2-5
v_gene: TRBV18
CDR3aa: CASSPPAPEETQYF
CDR3nt: TGTGCCAGCTCACCACCGGCCCCAGAAGAGACCCAGTACTTC

d_gene: TRBD1
abundance: .
j_gene: TRBJ1-2
v_gene: TRBV6-1
CDR3aa: CASSDPGTGQGDYGYTF
CDR3nt: TGTGCCAGCAGTGACCCCGGGACAGGGCAGGGAGACTATGGCTACACCTTC

d_gene: .
abundance: many
j_gene: TRBJ1-1
v_gene: TRBV7-2
CDR3aa: CASSPGLFQAFF
CDR3nt: TGTGCCAGCAGCCCCGGACTTTTTCAAGCTTTCTTT

d_gene: TRBD1
abundance: .
j_gene: TRBJ2-7
v_gene: TRBV20-1
CDR3aa: CSARVIRGQGEQYF
CDR3nt: TGCAGTGCTAGAGTTATCAGGGGGCAAGGAGAGCAGTACTTC

d_gene: TRBD1
abundance: few
j_gene: TRBJ1-1
v_gene: TRBV4-1
CDR3aa: CASSPGQARGNTEAFF
CDR3nt: TGCGCCAGCAGCCCTGGACAGGCGCGGGGGAACACTGAAGCTTTCTTT

d_gene: .
abundance: few
j_gene: TRBJ2-2
v_gene: TRBV7-2
CDR3aa: CASSLSSNSGELFF
CDR3nt: TGTGCCAGCAGCCTATCTAGTAACTCCGGGGAGCTGTTTTTT

d_gene: .
abundance: .
j_gene: TRBJ1-4
v_gene: TRBV6-2/TRBV6-3
CDR3aa: CASSFDRATNEKLFF
CDR3nt: TGTGCCAGCAGTTTCGACAGAGCAACTAATGAAAAACTGTTTTTT

d_gene: .
abundance: .
j_gene: TRBJ1-5
v_gene: TRBV29-1
CDR3aa: CSVEAGGGQPQHF
CDR3nt: TGCAGCGTTGAAGCAGGCGGGGGTCAGCCCCAGCATTTT

d_gene: .
abundance: many
j_gene: TRBJ1-1
v_gene: TRBV28
CDR3aa: CASSFKTRGPLWDTEAFF
CDR3nt: TGTGCCAGCAGTTTCAAAACCAGGGGTCCCCTCTGGGACACTGAAGCTTTCTTT

d_gene: TRBD2
abundance: few
j_gene: TRBJ2-7
v_gene: TRBV6-2/TRBV6-3
CDR3aa: CASRLAGVPMGEQYF
CDR3nt: TGTGCCAGCAGACTAGCGGGAGTTCCGATGGGCGAGCAGTACTTC

d_gene: .
abundance: many
j_gene: TRBJ2-5
v_gene: TRBV6-1
CDR3aa: CASSGGAQETQYF
CDR3nt: TGTGCCAGCAGTGGGGGAGCACAAGAGACCCAGTACTTC

d_gene: .
abundance: many
j_gene: TRBJ2-1
v_gene: TRBV24-1
CDR3aa: CATSESNDNEQFF
CDR3nt: TGTGCCACCAGTGAATCAAATGACAATGAGCAGTTCTTC

d_gene: TRBD2
abundance: many
j_gene: TRBJ2-4
v_gene: TRBV12-3/TRBV12-4
CDR3aa: CASRDIAGDRAKNIQYF
CDR3nt: TGTGCCAGCAGGGACATAGCGGGAGACCGAGCCAAAAACATTCAGTACTTC

d_gene: TRBD1
abundance: .
j_gene: TRBJ1-5
v_gene: TRBV6-1
CDR3aa: CASRQTGNRNQPQHF
CDR3nt: TGTGCCAGCAGGCAGACAGGGAACCGCAATCAGCCCCAGCATTTT

d_gene: .
abundance: .
j_gene: TRBJ2-2
v_gene: TRBV15
CDR3aa: CATRRELTSNTGELFF
CDR3nt: TGTGCCACCCGGAGGGAACTGACATCAAACACCGGGGAGCTGTTTTTT

d_gene: TRBD1
abundance: many
j_gene: TRBJ1-1
v_gene: TRBV28
CDR3aa: CASSLGTGPNTEAFF
CDR3nt: TGTGCCAGCAGTTTGGGGACAGGGCCAAACACTGAAGCTTTCTTT

d_gene: TRBD2
abundance: few
j_gene: TRBJ2-1
v_gene: TRBV10-2
CDR3aa: CASRPRWTSGNNEQFF
CDR3nt: TGCGCCAGCAGGCCCCGGTGGACTAGCGGAAACAATGAGCAGTTCTTC

d_gene: TRBD2
abundance: many
j_gene: TRBJ2-3
v_gene: TRBV2
CDR3aa: CASSKTSGSRDTQYF
CDR3nt: TGTGCCAGCAGTAAGACTAGCGGGAGTAGAGATACGCAGTATTTT

d_gene: TRBD1
abundance: .
j_gene: TRBJ1-2
v_gene: TRBV9
CDR3aa: CASSAGGTGNYGYTF
CDR3nt: TGTGCCAGCAGCGCAGGTGGGACAGGAAACTATGGCTACACCTTC

d_gene: .
abundance: many
j_gene: TRBJ1-1
v_gene: TRBV20-1
CDR3aa: CSASSGVNTEAFF
CDR3nt: TGCAGTGCCTCTTCAGGGGTGAACACTGAAGCTTTCTTT

d_gene: TRBD1
abundance: few
j_gene: TRBJ1-4
v_gene: TRBV9
CDR3aa: CASSTTGGGEKLFF
CDR3nt: TGTGCCAGCAGCACGACAGGGGGCGGTGAAAAACTGTTTTTT

d_gene: .
abundance: .
j_gene: TRBJ2-3
v_gene: TRBV18
CDR3aa: CASSPRVTGSSTDTQYF
CDR3nt: TGTGCCAGCTCACCGCGGGTCACCGGGAGTAGCACAGATACGCAGTATTTT

d_gene: .
abundance: many
j_gene: TRBJ2-3
v_gene: TRBV7-9
CDR3aa: CASSYGRDTQYF
CDR3nt: TGTGCCAGCAGCTACGGGAGAGATACGCAGTATTTT